Each of the 25 T cell receptor beta chains below was sequenced from the same sample in a study of OX40 agonist ivuxolimab in advanced cancers. Clones were sequenced by immunoSEQ multiplex PCR, and TCRdb holds only the in-frame ones, with some missing. The sample yields about 12,000 clones, approximately 87% seen once. The source material was CD4+ or CD8+ T cells sorted from blood, sampled in a trial of the OX40 agonist ivuxolimab. The source of these receptors is an adult with an advanced solid tumor such as melanoma, head and neck, liver or kidney cancer.

J is TRBJ2-1 and V is TRBV4-1; no reliable D call. The CDR3 is 10 amino acids. Looked up from germline, CDR1 is MGHRA and CDR2 is YSYEKL. V lost 5 bases, J lost 8 bases, and 4 bases lay in between. CDR3 nucleotides: TGCGCCAGCAGCTGGGATGAGCAGTTCTTC. Protein sequence: CASSWDEQFF.

This clone has just one count. The chain has TRBV7-9 and TRBJ2-5; D unclear. This CDR3 spans 14 amino acids. Germline V gives CDR1 SEHNR, CDR2 FQNEAQ (reference sequence). V lost 4 bases and J 2 bases, leaving 11 bases between the germline ends. The CDR3 DNA follows: TGTGCCAGCAGCTACTCGAGCATTCAAGAGACCCAGTACTTC. This sequence encodes CASSYSSIQETQYF.

This clone is a singleton in its sample. The chain uses TRBV4-1 and TRBJ2-1; D perhaps matches TRBD2 (6 bases). With 7 bases removed from V and 0 bases from J, the gap between germline ends came to 16 bases. This CDR3 region has 16 residues. Germline V CDR1 and CDR2: MGHRA, YSYEKL. CDR3 in amino acids: CASIRGGESSYNEQFF. CDR3 bases: TGCGCCAGCATTCGAGGCGGGGAGAGCTCCTACAATGAGCAGTTCTTC.

The rearrangement joins TRBV9 to TRBJ2-7; possibly TRBD2 for D (6 bases). CDR1 and CDR2 from the germline V gene are SGDLS and YYNGEE. V shed 0 bases and J shed 2 bases, with 12 bases lying between them. The CDR3 extends over 15 amino acids. CDR3 residues: CASSVGVGGTYEQYF. In DNA, the CDR3 is TGTGCCAGCAGCGTAGGGGTGGGAGGAACCTACGAGCAGTACTTC.

The CDR3 protein is CASSLVAGGPHNEQFF. CDR3 nucleotides: TGTGCCAGCAGCTTAGTAGCGGGAGGGCCTCACAATGAGCAGTTCTTC. The genes are TRBV7-9 and TRBJ2-1; 11 bases fit TRBD2. CDR3 length: 16 residues. The V gene's germline CDR1 is SEHNR and CDR2 FQNEAQ (reference sequence). Trimming at V came to 1 base and at J to 5 bases, leaving 4 bases not matched to a gene.

The genes are TRBV5-4 and TRBJ2-1, with D tentatively TRBD1 (5 bases). The ends were cut back, 0 bases at V and 6 bases at J, with 13 bases in the middle. The CDR3 is 15 amino acids. In germline, CDR1 is SGHNT, CDR2 YYREEE (reference sequence). The CDR3 DNA is TGTGCCAGCAGCTTGGGTTATATAGGGGTCAATGAGCAGTTCTTC. Protein product: CASSLGYIGVNEQFF.

V and J are TRBV7-2 and TRBJ2-5; D is perhaps TRBD1 (5 bases). V was pared by 1 base and J by 3 bases, with 6 bases between. This CDR3 comprises 13 residues. The V gene's germline CDR1 is SGHTA and CDR2 FQGNSA. The CDR3 DNA reads TGTGCCAGCAGCTTAGAGACAGAAGAGACCCAGTACTTC. Translating it yields CASSLETEETQYF.

The chain is built from TRBV19 and TRBJ1-4; perhaps TRBD1 as D (5 bases). The V and J ends lost 4 bases and 7 bases respectively, with 13 bases between them. Germline V lookup: CDR1 LNHDA, CDR2 SQIVND (reference sequence). This CDR3 is 14 amino acids long. CDR3 residues: CASSTDSLFEKLFF. For the CDR3, the DNA is TGTGCCAGTAGTACCGACAGCCTGTTTGAAAAACTGTTTTTT.

CDR3 coding DNA: TGTGCCAGCAGTGAGGTTAGGATTCAAGAGACCCAGTACTTC. As protein: CASSEVRIQETQYF. The V call is TRBV2, the J call TRBJ2-5; D ambiguous. This CDR3 spans 14 amino acids. Deletions cut 3 bases from V and 2 bases from J, with 10 bases between. CDR1 and CDR2 (germline): SNHLY, FYNNEI.

The rearrangement joins TRBV9 to TRBJ2-3; perhaps TRBD1 as D (7 bases). The CDR3 consists of 15 residues. Trimming cost V 4 bases and J 3 bases, with 15 bases left between them. Looked up from germline, CDR1 is SGDLS and CDR2 is YYNGEE. The CDR3 is CASSSGGRGTDTQYF. CDR3 in DNA: TGTGCCAGCAGCTCCGGGGGCAGGGGGACAGATACGCAGTATTTT.

This rearrangement joins TRBV7-9 to TRBJ2-4; 9 bases are shared with TRBD1. The CDR3 loop spans 16 amino acids. The V segment lost 3 bases and the J segment 0 bases; nucleotides outside the gene matches: 3. The germline gives CDR1 SEHNR, CDR2 FQNEAQ (reference sequence). Here the CDR3 DNA reads TGTGCCAGCAGCTTCTGGACAGGGGTAGCCAAAAACATTCAGTACTTC. Amino acids: CASSFWTGVAKNIQYF.

This chain connects TRBV18 to TRBJ2-1, with no clear D. This CDR3 is 12 amino acids long. Trimming pared 4 bases from V and 9 bases from J, leaving 10 bases between. The germline V gene encodes CDR1 KGHSH and CDR2 LQKENI. The CDR3: CASSLIVVEQFF. The CDR3 nucleotides are TGTGCCAGCTCACTCATAGTTGTTGAGCAGTTCTTC.

The genes are TRBV28 and TRBJ1-5, with D possibly TRBD1 on 5 matching bases. Trimming removed 5 bases at V and 0 bases at J, with 20 bases between. The CDR3 runs to 18 residues. In germline, CDR1 is MDHEN, CDR2 SYDVKM. This CDR3 reads CASSRYYTDRNSNQPQHF. The DNA for the CDR3 is TGTGCCAGCAGTCGGTACTACACCGACAGAAATAGCAATCAGCCCCAGCATTTT.

The chain is built from TRBV11-2 and TRBJ2-1; TRBD2 matches 9 bases. The germline CDR1 and CDR2 sequences are SGHAT and FQNNGV. The CDR3 has 16 residues. V lost 2 bases, J lost 4 bases, and 6 bases stayed unmatched. The CDR3 loop reads CASSLFELAGYNEQFF. In nucleotides, the CDR3 is TGTGCCAGCAGCTTATTCGAGCTAGCGGGATACAATGAGCAGTTCTTC.

V gene TRBV28 combines with J gene TRBJ1-4; D gene ambiguous. The germline gives CDR1 MDHEN, CDR2 SYDVKM. The CDR3 has 14 amino acids. Trimming removed 6 bases from V and 8 bases from J, with 16 bases in between. CDR3 sequence: CASSRTQFEEKLFF. CDR3 nucleotides: TGTGCCAGCAGCAGGACCCAGTTTGAGGAAAAACTGTTTTTT.

This chain uses TRBV7-3 with TRBJ2-1, with 12 bases identical to TRBD2. V trimming: 2 bases; J trimming: 7 bases; junction bases outside the gene matches: 3. The CDR3 is made up of 15 amino acids. Per germline, CDR1 SGHTA and CDR2 FQGTGA. The CDR3 sequence: CASSLLAGGANEQFF. CDR3 bases: TGTGCCAGCAGCTTACTAGCGGGAGGGGCGAATGAGCAGTTCTTC.

The chain couples TRBV27 to TRBJ2-2, with 7 positions matching TRBD2. The V gene end was trimmed by 4 bases and the J gene end by 2 bases; junction bases not matched to a gene: 10. From germline, CDR1 is MNHEY and CDR2 SMNVEV (reference sequence). The CDR3 contains 17 residues. The DNA of the CDR3 is TGTGCCAGCAGTTCCCCGGGAGGCGGGACCAACACCGGGGAGCTGTTTTTT. This sequence encodes CASSSPGGGTNTGELFF.

The gene calls are TRBV11-3 and TRBJ2-7, with 7 bases that match TRBD1. This CDR3 spans 16 amino acids. Trimming took 5 bases from V and 0 from J; bases not matched to a gene: 10. The germline V gene encodes CDR1 SGHNT and CDR2 YENEEA. The CDR3 loop is CASSPLDRDSSYEQYF. In DNA form, the CDR3 reads TGTGCCAGCAGCCCTCTTGACAGGGATAGCTCCTACGAGCAGTACTTC.

This chain links TRBV11-2 with TRBJ2-1, with TRBD1 identical over 7 bases. The CDR3 extends over 15 amino acids. V lost 4 bases to trimming and J lost 0 bases; unmatched junction nucleotides: 3. Germline lookup yields CDR1 SGHAT and CDR2 FQNNGV. Written as DNA, the CDR3 is TGTGCCAGCAGCTCGACAGGGAGCTCCTACAATGAGCAGTTCTTC. Translating it yields CASSSTGSSYNEQFF.

The J gene is TRBJ2-7, the V gene TRBV27, with D tentatively TRBD1 or TRBD2 (5 bases each). V was trimmed by 6 bases and J by 3 bases, leaving 15 bases between them. The CDR3 is 14 residues long. Germline CDR1 MNHEY, CDR2 SMNVEV (reference sequence). The CDR3 DNA reads as TGTGCCAGCAGCCCGAACGAGGGGTTCTACGAGCAGTACTTC. It encodes CASSPNEGFYEQYF.

This clone has a handful of counts. CDR3: CASSLPPTSGRVYNEQFF. CDR3 coding DNA: TGCGCCAGCAGTCTACCCCCGACTAGCGGGAGGGTGTACAATGAGCAGTTCTTC. V gene TRBV23-1 combines with J gene TRBJ2-1; TRBD2 agrees at 14 bases. TRBV23-1 is treated as an ORF (open reading frame) with a function not yet certain. The CDR3 sequence is 18 residues long. The ends lost 4 bases at V and 4 bases at J; junction bases unmatched: 9.

The chain recombines TRBV10-3 with TRBJ1-1, with D possibly TRBD1 on 6 matching bases. The CDR3 consists of 13 residues. Trimming left V 7 bases short and J 0 bases short, with 9 bases between. Germline values: CDR1 ENHRY, CDR2 SYGVKD. DNA for the CDR3: TGTGCCATCATCGGGACACTGAACACTGAAGCTTTCTTT. Protein: CAIIGTLNTEAFF.

This chain connects TRBV2 to TRBJ1-1, with no clear D. Per the germline V gene, CDR1 is SNHLY and CDR2 is FYNNEI. V dropped 4 bases and J dropped 0 bases, with 6 bases sitting between them. The CDR3 is 13 residues long. CDR3 loop: CASSVLVNTEAFF. The CDR3 DNA reads TGTGCCAGCAGTGTGTTAGTGAACACTGAAGCTTTCTTT. The variable domain in full, with the rest retrieved from reference TRBV2 and TRBJ1-1, is EPEVTQTPSHQVTQMGQEVILRCVPISNHLYFYWYRQILGQKVEFLVSFYNNEISEKSEIFDDQFSVERPDGSNFTLKIRSTKLEDSAMYFCASSVLVNTEAFFGQGTRLTVV.

J is TRBJ1-1 and V is TRBV6-5; D not certain. CDR3 length equals 11 residues. The V gene lost 5 bases and the J gene lost 4 bases, with 5 bases spanning the gap. The germline V gene has CDR1 MNHEY and CDR2 SVGAGI. The CDR3 DNA reads as TGTGCCAGCAGTCTGGGCACTGAAGCTTTCTTT. Protein product: CASSLGTEAFF.

This clone showed up just once. The rearrangement uses TRBV7-3 and TRBJ2-1; no definite D call. Germline V gene data show CDR1 as SGHTA and CDR2 as FQGTGA. The CDR3 consists of 13 residues. Trimming took 1 base from V and 8 from J, leaving 9 bases between them. CDR3 residues: CASSLNPADEQFF. The CDR3 DNA follows: TGTGCCAGCAGCTTAAACCCGGCTGATGAGCAGTTCTTC.